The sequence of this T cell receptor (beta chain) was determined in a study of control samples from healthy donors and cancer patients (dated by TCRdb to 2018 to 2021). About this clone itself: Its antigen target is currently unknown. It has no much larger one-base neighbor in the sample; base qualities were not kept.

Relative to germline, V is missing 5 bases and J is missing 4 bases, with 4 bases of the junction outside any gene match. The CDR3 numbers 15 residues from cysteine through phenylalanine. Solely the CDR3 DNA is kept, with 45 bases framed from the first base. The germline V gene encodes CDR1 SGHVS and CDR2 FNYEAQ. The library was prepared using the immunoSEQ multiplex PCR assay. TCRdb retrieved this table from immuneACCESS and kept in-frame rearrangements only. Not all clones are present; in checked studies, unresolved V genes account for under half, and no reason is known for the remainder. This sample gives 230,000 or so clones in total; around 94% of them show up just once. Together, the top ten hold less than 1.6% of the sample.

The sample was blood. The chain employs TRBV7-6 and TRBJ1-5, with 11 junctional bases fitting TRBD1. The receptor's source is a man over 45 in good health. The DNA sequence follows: TGTGCCAGCAGCCGGACAGGGGGCGTAAATCAGCCCCAGCATTTT. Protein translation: CASSRTGGVNQPQHF.